The 20 T cell receptor beta chains presented below share a single source sample, sequenced in a study of patients and donors after allogeneic stem cell transplantation. TCRdb analysed the RT-PCR reads with MiXCR anew, one entry per CDR3 protein. The sample comprises about a million distinct CDR3 sequences, roughly 17% of which are singletons, and around 6% rests with the top ten. Sample: blood, either unsorted or a sorted T cell fraction (not recorded which). Receptors were obtained from a human donor who was either an allogeneic HSCT recipient or a stem cell or donor lymphocyte infusion donor (not recorded which). It is not recorded whose cells these are; they may come from a transplant donor.

The CDR3 DNA follows: TGCAGTGCTAGAGATCCCCCTTCCGGGACGATGGGGAGCAATCAGCCCCAGCATTTT. Amino acid sequence: CSARDPPSGTMGSNQPQHF. V and J are TRBV20-1 and TRBJ1-5, with D tentatively TRBD1 (5 bases). Trimming shortened V by 0 bases and J by 1 base, and 22 bases separated the two germline ends. The germline CDR1 and CDR2 sequences are DFQATT and SNEGSKA (reference sequence). There are 19 residues in the CDR3.

The chain couples TRBV2 to TRBJ2-5; 10 bases agree with TRBD1. This CDR3 has 15 residues. V trimming: 5 bases; J trimming: 4 bases; junction bases outside the gene matches: 7. Germline loops: CDR1 SNHLY, CDR2 FYNNEI. The CDR3 sequence: CASSRDRGGGETQYF. The CDR3 DNA reads TGTGCCAGCAGTCGGGACAGGGGTGGAGGAGAGACCCAGTACTTC.

The V call is TRBV10-3, the J call TRBJ1-5; a possible D gene is TRBD1 (5 bases). The CDR3 is 15 amino acids. V gave up 0 bases and J gave up 5 bases, with 11 bases separating them. Germline lookup yields CDR1 ENHRY and CDR2 SYGVKD. CDR3 sequence reads: CAISESGQGDQPQHF. CDR3 bases: TGTGCCATCAGTGAGTCGGGGCAGGGTGATCAGCCCCAGCATTTT.

This clonotype has just a few counts. V usage is TRBV9 and J usage is TRBJ2-1, with 14 bases fitting TRBD2. In germline, CDR1 is SGDLS, CDR2 YYNGEE. The trim removed 0 bases at V and 9 bases at J, leaving 17 bases unmatched. The CDR3 loop spans 20 amino acids. The CDR3 loop is CASSVATWTSGGPAGGEQFF. The DNA for the CDR3 is TGTGCCAGCAGCGTAGCTACTTGGACTAGCGGGGGGCCCGCGGGTGGTGAGCAGTTCTTC.

This clonotype was counted between two and nine times. In DNA, the CDR3 is TGTGCCAGCAGCCTATGGGACAGGGTAATAGTGAATGAGCAGTTCTTC. Amino acid sequence: CASSLWDRVIVNEQFF. The chain has TRBV16 and TRBJ2-1; TRBD1 matches at 9 bases. CDR1 KGHSY and CDR2 FQNENV come from the germline V gene. This CDR3 region has 16 residues. V lost 4 bases to trimming and J lost 7 bases; unmatched junction nucleotides: 11.

Only a few counts were recorded for this clonotype. The chain joins TRBV9 to TRBJ1-2, with 9 bases that match TRBD1. Unmatched junction bases numbered 15, after V lost 5 bases and J lost 7 bases. Per the germline V gene, CDR1 is SGDLS and CDR2 is YYNGEE. The CDR3 loop spans 16 amino acids. CDR3 sequence: CASSQGGQGEGFGYTF. The CDR3 DNA follows: TGTGCCAGCAGTCAAGGGGGACAGGGTGAGGGTTTTGGCTACACCTTC.

In this sample, this clonotype turned up a few times. This chain joins TRBV4-3 and TRBJ1-5; 8 bases are shared with TRBD1. The CDR3 runs to 19 residues. J lost 2 bases, V lost 2 bases, and 14 bases had no gene match. Germline CDR1 reads LGHNA; CDR2 reads YSLEER. The CDR3 loop reads CASSQKVPLPGQGNQPQHF. The CDR3 DNA reads TGCGCCAGCAGCCAAAAGGTGCCTCTTCCGGGACAGGGCAATCAGCCCCAGCATTTT.

This clonotype was seen a handful of times. The chain combines TRBV2 with TRBJ2-1, with D unclear. This CDR3 has 12 residues. CDR1 and CDR2 (germline): SNHLY, FYNNEI. Trimming pared 7 bases from V and 8 bases from J, leaving 12 bases between. CDR3 loop: CASNLRLHEQFF. The CDR3 DNA follows: TGTGCCAGCAATCTTAGACTGCATGAGCAGTTCTTC.

This clonotype was counted between two and nine times. The gene calls are TRBV6-2 or TRBV6-3 and TRBJ2-5, with 7 bases fitting TRBD1. This CDR3 contains 15 residues. CDR1 and CDR2 from the germline V gene are MNHEY and SVGEGT. V shed 5 bases and J 1 base; nucleotides not matched to a gene: 7. As DNA, the CDR3 is TGTGCCAGCAGTCGTCCCGGGACAGTCCAAGAGACCCAGTACTTC. Protein product: CASSRPGTVQETQYF.

The chain links TRBV11-3 to TRBJ2-2; D unresolved. The CDR3 covers 13 residues. The V gene lost 2 bases and the J gene lost 6 bases, with 7 bases spanning the gap. Germline CDR1 and CDR2: SGHNT and YENEEA. CDR3 region: CASSLSWSGELFF. CDR3 nucleotide sequence: TGTGCCAGCAGCTTATCTTGGTCCGGGGAGCTGTTTTTT.

The chain couples TRBV20-1 to TRBJ2-3, with 13 positions matching TRBD2. J lost 1 base, V lost 4 bases, and 5 bases had no gene match. This CDR3 has 16 residues. Germline assignment: CDR1 DFQATT and CDR2 SNEGSKA (reference sequence). This CDR3 is CSATGTSGIGTDTQYF. CDR3 DNA sequence: TGCAGTGCTACCGGGACTAGCGGGATCGGCACAGATACGCAGTATTTT.

This clonotype was observed at least ten times. The chain is built from TRBV25-1 and TRBJ2-1; 7 bases line up with TRBD1. Per the germline V gene, CDR1 is MGHDK and CDR2 is SYGVNS. The length of the CDR3 is 13 residues. V lost 10 bases and J lost 7; bases outside the gene matches: 10. The CDR3 DNA reads TGTGCCACCTACCGACAGGGCGAGAATGAGCAGTTCTTC. Its translation is CATYRQGENEQFF.

This clonotype was counted ten times or more. The rearrangement links TRBV29-1 to TRBJ1-2; a possible D gene is TRBD1 (6 bases). The germline CDR1 and CDR2 sequences are SQVTM and ANQGSEA. The length of the CDR3 is 14 residues. V lost 6 bases and J 0 bases, leaving 14 bases between the germline ends. CDR3 loop: CSVIQGGSNYGYTF. Here the CDR3 DNA reads TGCAGCGTGATACAGGGAGGGTCTAACTATGGCTACACCTTC.

As for this clonotype: A much bigger clone sits one base away, suggesting this may be a read error. This chain uses TRBV6-1 with TRBJ1-5; 8 nucleotides agree with TRBD1. Trimming removed 6 bases from V and 6 bases from J; junction bases left unmatched: 4. The CDR3 is 13 amino acids. Germline V gives CDR1 MNHNS, CDR2 SASEGT. The CDR3 DNA reads as TGTGCCAGCAGCCGGACAGGGACTCAGCCCCAGCATTTT. It is translated as CASSRTGTQPQHF.

The rearrangement joins TRBV7-3 to TRBJ1-1, with 9 bases fitting TRBD1. The ends lost 3 bases at V and 11 bases at J; junction bases unmatched: 7. The CDR3 totals 13 residues. Germline V gives CDR1 SGHTA, CDR2 FQGTGA. The chain's CDR3 is CASSLHRGQAAFF. CDR3 in DNA: TGTGCCAGCAGCTTGCACAGGGGGCAGGCGGCTTTCTTT.

This clonotype has only a few counts. This sequence joins TRBV27 and TRBJ2-7; the D gene is possibly TRBD1 (6 bases). This CDR3 is built from 15 residues. The germline CDR1 and CDR2 sequences are MNHEY and SMNVEV (reference sequence). Trimming shortened V by 6 bases and J by 3 bases, and 18 bases separated the two germline ends. CDR3 coding DNA: TGTGCCAGCAGGTTAAAAACCGGGACATACTACGAGCAGTACTTC. Encoded protein: CASRLKTGTYYEQYF.

This clonotype was observed a handful of times. The CDR3, as DNA: TGTGCCAGCAGTTTTTTGACAGATTACGGTGGGCAGTACTTC. This sequence encodes CASSFLTDYGGQYF. The chain links TRBV12-3 or TRBV12-4 to TRBJ2-7, with D possibly TRBD1 on 5 matching bases. This CDR3 region has 14 residues. V dropped 3 bases and J dropped 9 bases, with 18 bases sitting between them.

The chain is built from TRBV27 and TRBJ2-1; TRBD1 matches 7 bases. The V gene end was trimmed by 5 bases and the J gene end by 0 bases; junction bases not matched to a gene: 4. CDR1 MNHEY and CDR2 SMNVEV come from the germline V gene (reference sequence). This CDR3 has 15 amino acids. CDR3 in amino acids: CASSTQGSSYNEQFF. CDR3 sequence (DNA): TGTGCCAGCAGTACACAGGGGAGCTCCTACAATGAGCAGTTCTTC.

The gene calls are TRBV12-3 or TRBV12-4 and TRBJ1-4, with a weak D call TRBD1 (5 bases). The CDR3 spans 16 residues. V was pared by 2 bases and J by 6 bases, with 16 bases between. CDR3 residues: CASSLTQGPAYEKLFF. In DNA, the CDR3 is TGTGCCAGCAGTTTAACCCAGGGTCCCGCGTATGAAAAACTGTTTTTT.

The CDR3 is CASTLGQGWNEQFF. The CDR3 DNA reads as TGTGCCAGCACCCTTGGGCAGGGCTGGAATGAGCAGTTCTTC. The rearrangement uses TRBV27 and TRBJ2-1; the D gene is possibly TRBD1 (5 bases). The ends were cut back, 7 bases at V and 7 bases at J, with 17 bases in the middle. This CDR3 region has 14 residues. The germline V gene has CDR1 MNHEY and CDR2 SMNVEV (reference sequence).